This TCR beta chain was profiled in a study of cytomegalovirus exposure and HLA in healthy donors. General study points: Most TCR sequences were rare, but some public TCRs occurred in many donors. Reports indicate that TCR beta sequences accurately predicted the HLA-A and HLA-B alleles of most subjects.

This CDR3 comprises 17 residues. CDR1 MNHEY and CDR2 SMNVEV come from the germline V gene (reference sequence). Unmatched junction bases numbered 14, after V lost 8 bases and J lost 1 base. This clone has just a few counts. The antigen is undetermined. Healthy bone marrow donors made up the donors. Though nominally healthy at sampling, donors likely had unrecorded immune exposures. The PCR used 60 Vbeta and 13 Jbeta primers. Clones were read by immunoSEQ multiplex PCR, and TCRdb kept only the in-frame ones, dropping some. The sample carries about 35,000 clones, roughly 90% recorded once. This chain joins TRBV27 and TRBJ2-5, with 9 bases fitting TRBD1. The sequencing input was PBMCs. The receptor was isolated from a young woman in good health and CMV-seronegative. CDR3 nucleotide sequence: TGTGCCAGCGGAAATAACAGGGGGCATCCGGGCCAAGAGACCCAGTACTTC. Protein: CASGNNRGHPGQETQYF.